Shown below are 26 T cell receptor beta chains from a single sample sequenced in a study of T-cell reconstitution after alpha-beta-depleted transplantation in children. Preparing the TCRbeta library involved the use of unique molecular identifiers. One entry per CDR3 protein, called by TCRdb with MiXCR from the PCR reads. The repertoire holds 100,000 or so distinct CDR3 sequences, with approximately 8% as singletons. Sequencing used PBMCs, obtained before TCRalphabeta/CD19-depleted stem cell transplant. The receptor source for this set is a boy aged 2 to 10 with acute lymphoblastic leukemia, due to receive a stem cell transplant.

This clonotype was counted many times. The CDR3 coding sequence is TGCAGTGCTAGGGACAGCCGAACCTTCACAGATACGCAGTATTTT. Its protein is CSARDSRTFTDTQYF. This sequence joins TRBV20-1 and TRBJ2-3, with D maybe TRBD1 (6 bases). This CDR3 is built from 15 residues. Deletions cut 3 bases from V and 2 bases from J, with 15 bases between. CDR1 and CDR2 (germline): DFQATT, SNEGSKA (reference sequence).

This clonotype was found many times. This chain connects TRBV4-1 to TRBJ2-3, with D unresolved. V dropped 1 base and J dropped 2 bases, with 7 bases sitting between them. Germline values: CDR1 MGHRA, CDR2 YSYEKL. CDR3 length: 14 residues. CDR3 sequence reads: CASSQGALTDTQYF. DNA of the CDR3: TGCGCCAGCAGCCAAGGCGCCCTCACAGATACGCAGTATTTT.

This clonotype was counted a few times. The chain has TRBV7-8 and TRBJ2-6; D is ambiguous. V lost 4 bases and J 0 bases, leaving 16 bases between the germline ends. Germline CDR1 and CDR2: SGHVS and FQNEAQ. The CDR3 extends over 18 amino acids. CDR3 coding DNA: TGTGCCAGCAGCTCGTTTGGCAGGACCAGCTCTGGGGCCAACGTCCTGACTTTC. This codes for CASSSFGRTSSGANVLTF. The full variable domain, completed using reference TRBV7-8 and TRBJ2-6, is GAGVSQSPRYKVAKRGQDVALRCDPISGHVSLFWYQQALGQGPEFLTYFQNEAQLDKSGLPSDRFFAERPEGSVSTLKIQRTQQEDSAVYLCASSSFGRTSSGANVLTFGAGSRLTVL.

At least ten counts were recorded for this clonotype. V is TRBV27 and J is TRBJ1-1; 9 bases line up with TRBD1. Per germline, CDR1 MNHEY and CDR2 SMNVEV (reference sequence). The junction had 8 bases not matched to a gene; V was cut back by 5 bases and J by 1 base. The CDR3 covers 16 residues. This CDR3 is CASSPGTGHPNTEAFF. The CDR3 region has the DNA TGTGCCAGCAGTCCGGGGACAGGGCACCCGAACACTGAAGCTTTCTTT.

In its sample, this clonotype was seen a few times. The J gene is TRBJ1-5, the V gene TRBV7-2; D is ambiguous. The length of the CDR3 is 11 residues. Trimming shortened V by 5 bases and J by 9 bases, and 8 bases separated the two germline ends. Germline CDR1 reads SGHTA; CDR2 reads FQGNSA. The CDR3: CASSLEGPQHF. The CDR3 DNA sequence: TGTGCCAGCAGCCTAGAAGGGCCCCAGCATTTT.

This clonotype came up many times. V and J are TRBV7-9 and TRBJ2-1, with D perhaps assigned TRBD1 or TRBD2 (6 bases each). Trimming pared 1 base from V and 4 bases from J, leaving 14 bases between. Looked up from germline, CDR1 is SEHNR and CDR2 is FQNEAQ (reference sequence). The CDR3 has 16 amino acids. CDR3 sequence: CASSLVLTRGYNEQFF. Written as DNA, the CDR3 is TGTGCCAGCAGCTTAGTCTTGACTAGGGGGTACAATGAGCAGTTCTTC. The whole variable domain, remainder taken from reference TRBV7-9 and TRBJ2-1, is DTGVSQNPRHKITKRGQNVTFRCDPISEHNRLYWYRQTLGQGPEFLTYFQNEAQLEKSRLLSDRFSAERPKGSFSTLEIQRTEQGDSAMYLCASSLVLTRGYNEQFFGPGTRLTVL.

A remark on this clonotype: This could be a read error, since a much larger clone is one nucleotide away. The chain links TRBV4-1 to TRBJ2-3; 8 nucleotides match TRBD2. The CDR3 is 18 amino acids. Germline assignment: CDR1 MGHRA and CDR2 YSYEKL. The CDR3 loop is CASSQDPGLAGSTDSQYF. CDR3 bases: TGCGCCAGCAGCCAAGACCCCGGGCTAGCGGGTAGCACAGATTCGCAGTATTTT.

CDR3 residues: CSGRTAPGTEAFF. DNA for the CDR3: TGCAGTGGCAGGACAGCGCCGGGCACTGAAGCTTTCTTT. This chain joins TRBV20-1 and TRBJ1-1; maybe TRBD1 (6 bases). The ends were cut back, 7 bases at V and 4 bases at J, with 16 bases in the middle. The CDR3 contains 13 residues. The germline V gene encodes CDR1 DFQATT and CDR2 SNEGSKA (reference sequence).

By frequency in the sample, this clonotype is medium-sized (0.01 to 0.1%). The chain carries TRBV12-3 or TRBV12-4 and TRBJ2-1; 9 positions match TRBD2. V lost 3 bases and J lost 7; bases outside the gene matches: 7. The CDR3 sequence is 15 residues long. The CDR3 reads CASSFQRGARNEQFF. In DNA form, the CDR3 reads TGTGCCAGCAGTTTCCAGCGGGGGGCGAGGAATGAGCAGTTCTTC.

Many counts were recorded for this clonotype. The chain combines TRBV7-9 with TRBJ2-1; D uncertain. The V end was cut by 6 bases, the J end by 8 bases, with 11 bases between. The CDR3 is 12 residues long. Germline V gene lookup returns CDR1 SEHNR and CDR2 FQNEAQ (reference sequence). CDR3 protein: CASSIGRDEQFF. DNA of the CDR3: TGTGCCAGCAGTATCGGCCGGGATGAGCAGTTCTTC.

This clonotype was detected only a few times. The V gene is TRBV6-1, the J gene TRBJ2-5; D unresolved. CDR1 is MNHNS, CDR2 SASEGT, per germline. Trimming shortened V by 6 bases and J by 5 bases, and 16 bases separated the two germline ends. The length of the CDR3 is 14 residues. CDR3 sequence: CASRRGPGSETQYF. The CDR3 nucleotides are TGTGCCAGCAGAAGAGGTCCCGGTTCGGAGACCCAGTACTTC.

Notes on this clonotype: This clone may be a read error of a much larger clone one base away. V gene TRBV5-6 combines with J gene TRBJ2-2; D is undetermined. V was clipped by 4 bases and J by 2 bases, with 6 bases between them. Germline loops: CDR1 SGHDT, CDR2 YYEEEE. The CDR3 covers 13 residues. The CDR3 protein is CASSPPNTGELFF. The CDR3 bases are TGTGCCAGCAGCCCCCCAAACACCGGGGAGCTGTTTTTT.

This clonotype has at least ten counts. V is TRBV11-1 and J is TRBJ2-2; D possibly corresponds to TRBD1 (5 bases). CDR1 is SGHAT and CDR2 is FQDESV in the germline V gene (reference sequence). The CDR3 is made up of 15 amino acids. Trimming cost V 6 bases and J 0 bases, with 11 bases left between them. CDR3 loop: CASRPGSANTGELFF. CDR3 nucleotide sequence: TGTGCCAGCAGACCAGGGTCCGCGAACACCGGGGAGCTGTTTTTT. The full variable domain, its missing parts supplied by reference TRBV11-1 and TRBJ2-2, is EAEVAQSPRYKITEKSQAVAFWCDPISGHATLYWYRQILGQGPELLVQFQDESVVDDSQLPKDRFSAERLKGVDSTLKIQPAELGDSAMYLCASRPGSANTGELFFGEGSRLTVL.

The chain employs TRBV19 and TRBJ1-5; a possible D gene is TRBD1 (6 bases). The CDR3 runs to 13 residues. Germline V gene sequence: CDR1 LNHDA, CDR2 SQIVND (reference sequence). V lost 6 bases and J 6 bases, leaving 12 bases between the germline ends. DNA for the CDR3: TGTGCCAGTAGCGGGCAGGGGACTCAGCCCCAGCATTTT. Amino acid sequence: CASSGQGTQPQHF.

This clonotype appeared a few times. The chain combines TRBV6-1 with TRBJ2-3; TRBD2 agrees at 9 bases. The CDR3 loop spans 17 amino acids. V dropped 7 bases and J dropped 2; count of bases not matched to a gene: 13. The germline CDR1 and CDR2 sequences are MNHNS and SASEGT. The CDR3 here is CASTPGERGVSTDTQYF. The CDR3, as DNA: TGTGCCAGCACCCCGGGTGAGCGGGGGGTTTCCACAGATACGCAGTATTTT.

The gene calls are TRBV24-1 and TRBJ2-1; 7 bases align to TRBD2. Germline CDR1 and CDR2: KGHDR and SFDVKD. The V gene end was trimmed by 5 bases and the J gene end by 14 bases; junction bases not matched to a gene: 17. The CDR3 consists of 15 residues. The CDR3 spells CATSAAGQGGIAKFF. The CDR3, as DNA: TGTGCCACCAGTGCAGCAGGGCAGGGAGGGATTGCTAAGTTCTTC.

The chain couples TRBV20-1 to TRBJ2-6; no firm D call. V was shortened by 3 bases and J by 4 bases, with 7 bases between the two germline ends. The CDR3 loop spans 13 amino acids. CDR1 and CDR2 from the germline V gene are DFQATT and SNEGSKA (reference sequence). The CDR3 DNA follows: TGCAGTGCTAGGGAATTCGGGGCCAACGTCCTGACTTTC. Protein sequence: CSAREFGANVLTF.

V usage is TRBV11-3 and J usage is TRBJ2-3; TRBD2 might be the D (6 bases). V gave up 4 bases and J gave up 6 bases, with 14 bases separating them. The V gene's germline CDR1 is SGHNT and CDR2 YENEEA. CDR3 length equals 14 residues. The CDR3 reads CASSSRGSGDTQYF. DNA of the CDR3: TGTGCCAGCAGCTCCCGGGGGTCAGGGGATACGCAGTATTTT.

V is TRBV12-3 or TRBV12-4 and J is TRBJ2-7; D may be TRBD1 (5 bases). V was clipped by 6 bases and J by 0 bases, with 9 bases between them. This CDR3 region has 13 residues. In nucleotides, the CDR3 is TGTGCCAGCAGGTTGACAGCCTCCTACGAGCAGTACTTC. It encodes CASRLTASYEQYF.

This clonotype was observed at least ten times. V is TRBV20-1 and J is TRBJ2-3; D not resolved. Germline V lookup: CDR1 DFQATT, CDR2 SNEGSKA (reference sequence). This CDR3 is built from 10 residues. V gave up 5 bases and J gave up 6 bases, with 6 bases separating them. CDR3 DNA sequence: TGCAGTGCTCCCCTGGATACGCAGTATTTT. It yields the protein CSAPLDTQYF.

With regard to this clonotype: No conserved phenylalanine or tryptophan ends this CDR3, so it is likely a read error. The chain joins TRBV20-1 to TRBJ1-1, with 7 bases aligning to TRBD1. The CDR3 is 11 amino acids. Trimming at V came to 4 bases and at J to 4 bases, leaving 0 bases not matched to a gene. Germline values: CDR1 DFQATT, CDR2 SNEGSKA (reference sequence). The CDR3, as DNA: TGCAGTGCTACAGGGGGCACTGAAGCTTTCTGT. It yields the protein CSATGGTEAFC.

This clonotype was seen repeatedly, ten times or more. The chain is built from TRBV7-2 and TRBJ1-2; D uncertain. This CDR3 has 14 residues. V was trimmed by 0 bases and J by 8 bases, leaving 13 bases between them. The V gene's germline CDR1 is SGHTA and CDR2 FQGNSA. As DNA, the CDR3 is TGTGCCAGCAGCTTAGCCGGGGAAGGTAGAGGCTACACCTTC. Amino acids: CASSLAGEGRGYTF.

In this sample, this clonotype turned up many times. The genes are TRBV5-6 and TRBJ2-5; D remains unclear. Germline loops: CDR1 SGHDT, CDR2 YYEEEE. The CDR3 loop spans 13 amino acids. Trimming took 4 bases from V and 5 from J, leaving 12 bases between them. The CDR3 DNA is TGTGCCAGCAGCCCTCCGAACTCGGAGACCCAGTACTTC. It yields the protein CASSPPNSETQYF.

This clonotype was seen many times. The chain has TRBV6-1 and TRBJ1-1; 7 nucleotides match TRBD1. V shed 6 bases and J 3 bases; nucleotides not matched to a gene: 7. This CDR3 contains 14 residues. Per the germline V gene, CDR1 is MNHNS and CDR2 is SASEGT. CDR3 loop: CASSLEGADTEAFF. The DNA for the CDR3 is TGTGCCAGCAGCCTAGAGGGGGCGGACACTGAAGCTTTCTTT.

The chain is built from TRBV7-9 and TRBJ1-1; a possible D gene is TRBD1 (5 bases). The CDR3 covers 14 residues. From germline, CDR1 is SEHNR and CDR2 FQNEAQ (reference sequence). Trimming took off 4 bases at V and 4 bases at J, with 13 bases between the two ends. CDR3: CASSYMQGATEAFF. In DNA form, the CDR3 reads TGTGCCAGCAGCTACATGCAGGGAGCCACTGAAGCTTTCTTT.

At least ten counts were recorded for this clonotype. The chain joins TRBV6-4 to TRBJ2-2; D possibly uses TRBD1 or TRBD2 (6 bases each). This CDR3 region has 14 residues. V lost 4 bases, J lost 4 bases, and 10 bases lay in between. The germline gives CDR1 MRHNA, CDR2 SNTAGT. The CDR3 DNA is TGTGCCAGCAGTGCACAGGGAGGCACCGGGGAGCTGTTTTTT. Its protein product is CASSAQGGTGELFF.